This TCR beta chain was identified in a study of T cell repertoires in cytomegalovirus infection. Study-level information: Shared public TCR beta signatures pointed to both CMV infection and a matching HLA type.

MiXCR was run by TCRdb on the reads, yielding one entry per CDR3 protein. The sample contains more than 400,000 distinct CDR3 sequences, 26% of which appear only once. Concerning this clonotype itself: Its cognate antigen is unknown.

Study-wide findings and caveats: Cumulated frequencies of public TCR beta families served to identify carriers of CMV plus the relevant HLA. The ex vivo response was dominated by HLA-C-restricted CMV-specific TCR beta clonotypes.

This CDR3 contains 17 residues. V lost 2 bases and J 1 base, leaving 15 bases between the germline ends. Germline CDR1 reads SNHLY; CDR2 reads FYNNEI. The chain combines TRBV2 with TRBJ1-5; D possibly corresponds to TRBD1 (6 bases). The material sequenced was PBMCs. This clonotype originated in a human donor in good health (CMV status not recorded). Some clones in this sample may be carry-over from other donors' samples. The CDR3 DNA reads TGTGCCAGCAGTGAATCGGGGGGGGGCCGCAGCAATCAGCCCCAGCATTTT. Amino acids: CASSESGGGRSNQPQHF.